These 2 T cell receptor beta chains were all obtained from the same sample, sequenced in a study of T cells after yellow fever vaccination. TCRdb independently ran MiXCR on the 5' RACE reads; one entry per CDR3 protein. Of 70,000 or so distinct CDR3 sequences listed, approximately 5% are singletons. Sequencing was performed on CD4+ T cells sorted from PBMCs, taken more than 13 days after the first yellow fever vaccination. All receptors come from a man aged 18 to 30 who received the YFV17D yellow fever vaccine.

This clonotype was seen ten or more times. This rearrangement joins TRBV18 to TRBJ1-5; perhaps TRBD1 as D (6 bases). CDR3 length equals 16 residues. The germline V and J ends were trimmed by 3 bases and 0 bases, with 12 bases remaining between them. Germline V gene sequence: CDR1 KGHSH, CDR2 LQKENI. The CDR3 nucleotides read TGTGCCAGCTCACCGGGGGGCTTTGGTAGCAATCAGCCCCAGCATTTT. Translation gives CASSPGGFGSNQPQHF.

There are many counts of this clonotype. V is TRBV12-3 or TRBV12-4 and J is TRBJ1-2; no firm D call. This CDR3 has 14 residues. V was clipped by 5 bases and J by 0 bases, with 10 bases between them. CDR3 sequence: CASSPQVANYGYTF. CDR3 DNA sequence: TGTGCCAGCAGTCCCCAGGTTGCTAACTATGGCTACACCTTC.